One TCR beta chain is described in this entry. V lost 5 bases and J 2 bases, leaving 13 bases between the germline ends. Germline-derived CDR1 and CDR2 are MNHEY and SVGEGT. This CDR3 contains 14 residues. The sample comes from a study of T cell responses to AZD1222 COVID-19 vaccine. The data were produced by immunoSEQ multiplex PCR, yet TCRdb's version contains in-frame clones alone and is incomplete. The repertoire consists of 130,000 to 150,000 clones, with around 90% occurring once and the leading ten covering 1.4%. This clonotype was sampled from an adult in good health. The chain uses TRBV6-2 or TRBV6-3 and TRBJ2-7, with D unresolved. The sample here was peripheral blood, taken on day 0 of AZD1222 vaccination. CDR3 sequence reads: CASSRSRVPYEQYF. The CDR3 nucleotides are TGTGCCAGCAGTCGGAGTAGGGTTCCCTACGAGCAGTACTTC.